Listed below are T cell receptor beta chains from one sample, sequenced in a study of blood T cell repertoires in COVID-19. Repertoires were generated with immunoSEQ multiplex PCR, while TCRdb's copy carries only in-frame clones and drops some. This table has 250,000 to 300,000 clones, about 88% appearing once. Material: peripheral blood. These receptors came from a woman younger than 45 with COVID-19, enrolled during active disease. CDR3s include the opening cysteine and the closing phenylalanine or tryptophan. Each record gives: CDR3 protein, CDR3 DNA, J gene, D gene, V gene, clone size. A D gene is named only where the DNA matches it firmly. The size field is filled for only some rows; it gives once, few, many or a size class.

CASSLARGSGELFF,TGTGCCAGCAGTTTAGCCAGGGGGTCCGGGGAGCTGTTTTTT,TRBJ2-2,TRBD1,TRBV28,once
CASSVVTSGADTQYF,TGTGCCAGCAGCGTAGTAACTAGCGGTGCAGATACGCAGTATTTT,TRBJ2-3,TRBD2,TRBV9,.
CASTLTTSGSYNEQFF,TGTGCCAGCACCCTCACCACTAGCGGGAGTTACAATGAGCAGTTCTTC,TRBJ2-1,TRBD2,TRBV2,.
CASRDGLGRGTGELFF,TGTGCCAGCAGGGACGGATTAGGGAGGGGCACCGGGGAGCTGTTTTTT,TRBJ2-2,TRBD2,TRBV5-4,.
CASSGTVQETQYF,TGTGCCAGCAGCGGGACAGTTCAAGAGACCCAGTACTTC,TRBJ2-5,TRBD1,TRBV2,.
CASSQDRRLAGGGTQYF,TGTGCCAGCAGCCAAGATAGGCGCCTAGCGGGAGGAGGGACCCAGTACTTC,TRBJ2-5,TRBD2,TRBV14,.
CGGSGQETQYF,TGCGGGGGCTCGGGTCAAGAGACCCAGTACTTC,TRBJ2-5,.,TRBV20-1,.
CASSRGPLADTQYF,TGTGCCAGCAGTAGGGGGCCCTTGGCAGATACGCAGTATTTT,TRBJ2-3,TRBD1,TRBV2,.
CSVGANSPLHF,TGCAGTGTAGGGGCTAATTCACCCCTCCACTTT,TRBJ1-6,.,TRBV20-1,.
CASSNPRAGKADTQYF,TGTGCCAGTAGTAACCCTCGTGCGGGAAAAGCAGATACGCAGTATTTT,TRBJ2-3,.,TRBV19,.
CASSFLAGRGTGELFF,TGTGCCAGTAGTTTCCTAGCGGGAAGGGGTACCGGGGAGCTGTTTTTT,TRBJ2-2,TRBD2,TRBV19,.
CAISDPTRETGELFF,TGTGCCATCAGTGACCCGACTAGGGAGACCGGGGAGCTGTTTTTT,TRBJ2-2,.,TRBV10-3,.
CASSLGGTSGYNEQFF,TGCGCCAGCAGCTTGGGAGGGACTAGCGGGTACAATGAGCAGTTCTTC,TRBJ2-1,TRBD2,TRBV5-1,.
CASRTGTGVEKLFF,TGTGCCAGCAGGACCGGGACAGGGGTTGAAAAACTGTTTTTT,TRBJ1-4,TRBD1,TRBV28,.
CASSKGGTSAYNEQFF,TGTGCCAGCAGTAAAGGCGGGACTAGCGCCTACAATGAGCAGTTCTTC,TRBJ2-1,TRBD2,TRBV7-3,.
CAISRDSGNTIYF,TGTGCCATCAGTCGGGACTCTGGAAACACCATATATTTT,TRBJ1-3,.,TRBV10-3,.
CASSPRQGTGELFF,TGTGCCAGCAGCCCGAGACAGGGAACCGGGGAGCTGTTTTTT,TRBJ2-2,TRBD1,TRBV7-2,.
CATSRGWDGTSHEQYF,TGTGCCACCTCCCGGGGGTGGGACGGGACCAGCCACGAGCAGTACTTC,TRBJ2-7,.,TRBV7-2,.
CATEDRASSFGNEQYF,TGTGCCACGGAAGACAGGGCTAGCAGCTTTGGGAACGAGCAGTACTTC,TRBJ2-7,TRBD1,TRBV10-3,.
CASSQAGVRNEQFF,TGTGCCAGCAGCCAAGCGGGAGTAAGGAATGAGCAGTTCTTC,TRBJ2-1,.,TRBV4-2,.